This T cell receptor (beta chain) emerged from a study of regulatory T cells in long-lasting Graves disease. Time point meaning: newly diagnosed GD, antithyroid drugs for less than 3 months. PBMC RNA was the source of the TCR library. The TCR beta library used iRepertoire HTBI primers with Arm-PCR amplification of CDR3. TCRdb itself ran the multiplex PCR reads through MiXCR, one entry per CDR3 protein. Of under 400,000 distinct CDR3 sequences in the sample, over 15% were seen once. Trimming cost V 0 bases and J 15 bases; bases outside gene matches: 6. The CDR3 extends over 14 amino acids. Germline V gives CDR1 SGHRS, CDR2 YFSETQ. The same data also went into a second study, on T cells in Graves' hyperthyroidism and ophthalmopathy. From that report: The study used the HTBI primer set for a first-round RT-PCR of the TCR CDR3.

The TCR comes from a middle-aged man with Graves disease. The input for sequencing was peripheral blood mononuclear cells (PBMCs), taken at new diagnosis, from a patient treated with antithyroid drugs. The V gene is TRBV5-1, the J gene TRBJ2-1, with 13 bases matching TRBD2. The CDR3 sequence: CASSLELAGGLGFF. The CDR3 DNA reads as TGCGCCAGCAGCTTGGAACTAGCGGGGGGGCTGGGGTTCTTC.